This paragraph reports one T cell receptor (beta chain). Its antigen is currently unknown. The sample originates from a study of cytomegalovirus exposure and HLA in healthy donors. V lost 2 bases, J lost 4 bases, and 11 bases lay in between. The germline V gene has CDR1 MNHEY and CDR2 SMNVEV (reference sequence). This CDR3 has 14 residues. Regarding the study as a whole: Productive rates of about 87% or about 30% were seen for most TCR beta V segments in an earlier analysis.

This PCR relied on a set of 60 Vbeta primers and 13 Jbeta primers. The protocol was immunoSEQ multiplex PCR, while the TCRdb copy is restricted to in-frame clones and leaves out a portion. Counted here are some 130,000 clones, around four fifths occurring once; the ten biggest clones make up around 4.8%. The clonotype originates from a man aged 25 to 40 in good health. The specimen was PBMCs. The chain joins TRBV27 to TRBJ1-1; D gene uncertain. CDR3 in amino acids: CASSLAGVGTEAFF. In DNA, the CDR3 is TGTGCCAGCAGTTTAGCCGGGGTCGGCACTGAAGCTTTCTTT.